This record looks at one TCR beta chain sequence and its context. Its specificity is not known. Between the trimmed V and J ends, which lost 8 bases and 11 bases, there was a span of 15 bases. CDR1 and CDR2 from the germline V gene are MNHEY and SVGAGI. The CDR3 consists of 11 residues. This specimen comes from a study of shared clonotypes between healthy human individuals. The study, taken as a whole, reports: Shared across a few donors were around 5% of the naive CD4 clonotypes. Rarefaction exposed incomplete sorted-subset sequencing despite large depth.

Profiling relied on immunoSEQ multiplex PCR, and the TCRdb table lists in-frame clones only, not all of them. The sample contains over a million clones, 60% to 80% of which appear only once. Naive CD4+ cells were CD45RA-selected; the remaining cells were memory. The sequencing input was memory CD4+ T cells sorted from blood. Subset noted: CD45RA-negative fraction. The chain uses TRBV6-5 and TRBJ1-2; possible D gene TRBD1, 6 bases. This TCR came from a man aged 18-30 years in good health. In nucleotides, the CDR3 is TGTGCCAGCTCCCAAACAGGGTCTTACACCTTC. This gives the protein CASSQTGSYTF.